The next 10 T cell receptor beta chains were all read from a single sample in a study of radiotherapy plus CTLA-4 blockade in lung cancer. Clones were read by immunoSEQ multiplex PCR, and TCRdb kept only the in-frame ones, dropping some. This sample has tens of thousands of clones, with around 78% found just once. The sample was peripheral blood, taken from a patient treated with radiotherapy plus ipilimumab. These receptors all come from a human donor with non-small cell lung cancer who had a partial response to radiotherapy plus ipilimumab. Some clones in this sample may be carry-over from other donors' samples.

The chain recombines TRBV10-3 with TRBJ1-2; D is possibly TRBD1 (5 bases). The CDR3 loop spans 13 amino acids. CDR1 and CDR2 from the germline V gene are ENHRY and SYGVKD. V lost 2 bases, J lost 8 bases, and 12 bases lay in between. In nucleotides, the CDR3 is TGTGCCATCAGTGAGCGGCAGGGAGGCGGCTACACCTTC. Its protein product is CAISERQGGGYTF.

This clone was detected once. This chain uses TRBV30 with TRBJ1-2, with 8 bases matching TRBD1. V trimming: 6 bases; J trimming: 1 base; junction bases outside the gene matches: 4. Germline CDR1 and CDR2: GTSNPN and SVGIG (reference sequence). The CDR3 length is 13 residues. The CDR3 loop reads CACTGTGNYGYTF. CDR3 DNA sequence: TGTGCCTGTACCGGGACAGGTAACTATGGCTACACCTTC.

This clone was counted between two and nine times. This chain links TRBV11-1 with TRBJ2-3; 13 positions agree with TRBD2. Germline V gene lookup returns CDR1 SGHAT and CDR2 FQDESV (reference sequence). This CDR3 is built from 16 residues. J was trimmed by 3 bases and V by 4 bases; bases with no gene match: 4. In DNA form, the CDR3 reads TGTGCCAGCAGCTCTCGGACTAGCGGGGGTACAGATACGCAGTATTTT. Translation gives CASSSRTSGGTDTQYF. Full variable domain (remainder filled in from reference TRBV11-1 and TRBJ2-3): EAEVAQSPRYKITEKSQAVAFWCDPISGHATLYWYRQILGQGPELLVQFQDESVVDDSQLPKDRFSAERLKGVDSTLKIQPAELGDSAMYLCASSSRTSGGTDTQYFGPGTRLTVL.

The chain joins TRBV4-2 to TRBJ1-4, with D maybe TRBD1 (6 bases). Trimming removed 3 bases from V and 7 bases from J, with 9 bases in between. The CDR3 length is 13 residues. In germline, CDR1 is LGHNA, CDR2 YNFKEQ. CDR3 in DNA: TGTGCCAGCAGCCAGGGGGCGTTTGAAAAACTGTTTTTT. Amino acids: CASSQGAFEKLFF.

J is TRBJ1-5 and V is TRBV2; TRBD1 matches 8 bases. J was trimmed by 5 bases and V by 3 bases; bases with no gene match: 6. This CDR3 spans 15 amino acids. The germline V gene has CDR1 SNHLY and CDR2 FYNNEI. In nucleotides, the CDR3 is TGTGCCAGCAGTGACGCGCGGGACAGGTATCAGCCCCAGCATTTT. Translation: CASSDARDRYQPQHF.

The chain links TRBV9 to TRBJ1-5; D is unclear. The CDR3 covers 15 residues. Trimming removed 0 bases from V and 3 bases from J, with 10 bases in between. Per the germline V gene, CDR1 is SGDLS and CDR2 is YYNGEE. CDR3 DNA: TGTGCCAGCAGCGTAGAGGAACAGCCCAATCAGCCCCAGCATTTT. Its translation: CASSVEEQPNQPQHF.

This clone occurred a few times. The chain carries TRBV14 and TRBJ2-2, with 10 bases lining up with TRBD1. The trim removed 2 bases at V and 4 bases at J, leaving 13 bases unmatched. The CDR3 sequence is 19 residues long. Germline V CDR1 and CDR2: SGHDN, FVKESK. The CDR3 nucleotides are TGTGCCAGCAGCCAACCCCCAACCTGGACAGGGGGTACCACCGGGGAGCTGTTTTTT. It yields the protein CASSQPPTWTGGTTGELFF.

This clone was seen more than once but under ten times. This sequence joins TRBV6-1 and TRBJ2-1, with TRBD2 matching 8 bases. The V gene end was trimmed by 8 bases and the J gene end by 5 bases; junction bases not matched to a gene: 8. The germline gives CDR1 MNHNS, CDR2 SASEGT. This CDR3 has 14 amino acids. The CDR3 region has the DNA TGTGCCAGCCGGAGCGGGAGTATCAACAATGAGCAGTTCTTC. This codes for CASRSGSINNEQFF.

CDR3 region: CASSQGQISGNTIYF. For the CDR3, the DNA is TGTGCCAGCAGCCAGGGACAGATCTCTGGAAACACCATATATTTT. The chain employs TRBV5-5 and TRBJ1-3; TRBD1 aligns across 7 bases. The germline CDR1 and CDR2 sequences are SGHKS and YYEKEE (reference sequence). This CDR3 comprises 15 residues. The V gene end was trimmed by 4 bases and the J gene end by 0 bases; junction bases not matched to a gene: 4. Together with reference TRBV5-5 and TRBJ1-3, the CDR3 gives the full variable domain: DAGVTQSPTHLIKTRGQQVTLRCSPISGHKSVSWYQQVLGQGPQFIFQYYEKEERGRGNFPDRFSARQFPNYSSELNVNALLLGDSALYLCASSQGQISGNTIYFGEGSWLTVV.

CDR3 nucleotides: TGTGCCAGCAGCTTTTTCTCGGGAGCGATAGATACGCAGTATTTT. Translated, it gives CASSFFSGAIDTQYF. The V and J genes are TRBV5-6 and TRBJ2-3, with D possibly matching TRBD2 (6 bases). With 2 bases removed from V and 5 bases from J, the gap between germline ends came to 15 bases. This CDR3 spans 15 amino acids. The V gene's germline CDR1 is SGHDT and CDR2 YYEEEE.